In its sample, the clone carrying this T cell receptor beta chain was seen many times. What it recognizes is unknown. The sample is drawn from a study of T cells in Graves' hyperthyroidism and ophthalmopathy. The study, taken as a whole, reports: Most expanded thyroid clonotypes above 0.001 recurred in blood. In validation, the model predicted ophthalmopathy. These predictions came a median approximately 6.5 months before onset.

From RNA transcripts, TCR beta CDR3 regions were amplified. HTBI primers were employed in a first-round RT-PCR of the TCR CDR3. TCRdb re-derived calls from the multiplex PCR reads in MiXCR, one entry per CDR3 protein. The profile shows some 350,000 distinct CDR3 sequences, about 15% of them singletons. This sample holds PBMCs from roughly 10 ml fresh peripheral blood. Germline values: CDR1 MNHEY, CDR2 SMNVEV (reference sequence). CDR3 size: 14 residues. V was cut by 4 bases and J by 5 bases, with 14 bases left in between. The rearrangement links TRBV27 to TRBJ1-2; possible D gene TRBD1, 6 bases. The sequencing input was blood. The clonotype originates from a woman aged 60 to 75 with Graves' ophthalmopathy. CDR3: CASSSVRGTYGYTF. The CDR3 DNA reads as TGTGCCAGCAGTTCCGTCAGGGGTACATATGGCTACACCTTC.